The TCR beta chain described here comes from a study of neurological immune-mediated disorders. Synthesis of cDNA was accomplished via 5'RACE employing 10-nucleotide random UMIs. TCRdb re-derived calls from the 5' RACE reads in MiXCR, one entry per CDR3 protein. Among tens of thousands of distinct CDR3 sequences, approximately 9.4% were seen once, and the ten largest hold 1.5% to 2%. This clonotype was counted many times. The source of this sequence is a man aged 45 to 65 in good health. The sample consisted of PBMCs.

The CDR3 reads CASSLQLGEQFF. CDR3 nucleotide sequence: TGTGCCAGCAGCTTACAGTTGGGTGAGCAGTTCTTC. J is TRBJ2-1 and V is TRBV7-2, with D unclear. CDR1 is SGHTA, CDR2 FQGNSA, per germline. V shed 2 bases and J shed 9 bases, with 8 bases lying between them. The CDR3 is 12 residues long.